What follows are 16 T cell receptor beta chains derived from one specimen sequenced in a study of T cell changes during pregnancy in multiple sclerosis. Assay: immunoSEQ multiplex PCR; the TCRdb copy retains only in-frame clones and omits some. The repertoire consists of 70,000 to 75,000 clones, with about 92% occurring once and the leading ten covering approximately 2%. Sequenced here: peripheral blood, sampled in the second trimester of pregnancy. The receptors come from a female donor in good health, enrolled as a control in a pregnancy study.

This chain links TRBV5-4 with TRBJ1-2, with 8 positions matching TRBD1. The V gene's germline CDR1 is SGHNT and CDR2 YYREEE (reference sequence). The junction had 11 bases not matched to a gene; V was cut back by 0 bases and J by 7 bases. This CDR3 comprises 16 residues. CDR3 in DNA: TGTGCCAGCAGCTTGGGCCCCCCGGACAGGGCGGGTGGCTACACCTTC. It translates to CASSLGPPDRAGGYTF.

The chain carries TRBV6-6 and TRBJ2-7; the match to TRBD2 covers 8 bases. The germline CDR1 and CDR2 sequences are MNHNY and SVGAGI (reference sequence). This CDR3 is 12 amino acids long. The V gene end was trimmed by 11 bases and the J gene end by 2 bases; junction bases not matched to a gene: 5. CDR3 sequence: CAAGGSAYEQYF. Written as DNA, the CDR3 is TGTGCCGCGGGGGGCTCAGCCTACGAGCAGTACTTC.

CDR3 in amino acids: CASSFGRTGNYGYTF. CDR3 nucleotides: TGTGCCAGCAGTTTCGGCCGCACAGGGAACTATGGCTACACCTTC. The chain uses TRBV27 and TRBJ1-2, with D tentatively TRBD1 (6 bases). CDR3 length: 15 residues. Trimming left V 3 bases short and J 2 bases short, with 13 bases between. Germline V gene lookup returns CDR1 MNHEY and CDR2 SMNVEV (reference sequence).

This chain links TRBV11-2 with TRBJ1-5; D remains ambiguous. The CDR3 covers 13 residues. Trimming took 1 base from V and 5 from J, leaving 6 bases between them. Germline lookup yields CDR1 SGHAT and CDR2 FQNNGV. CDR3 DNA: TGTGCCAGCAGCTTAGTCCCGGATCAGCCCCAGCATTTT. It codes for CASSLVPDQPQHF.

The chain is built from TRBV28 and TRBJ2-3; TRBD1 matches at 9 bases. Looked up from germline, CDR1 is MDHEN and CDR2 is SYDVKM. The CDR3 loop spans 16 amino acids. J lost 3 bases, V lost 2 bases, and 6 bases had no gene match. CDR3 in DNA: TGTGCCAGCAGTTTAAGCGAGGGACAGGGTACAGATACGCAGTATTTT. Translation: CASSLSEGQGTDTQYF.

The CDR3 reads CASSLEGAADTQYF. For the CDR3, the DNA is TGTGCCAGCAGCTTGGAAGGGGCGGCAGATACGCAGTATTTT. This sequence joins TRBV7-9 and TRBJ2-3; D possibly corresponds to TRBD1 (5 bases). This CDR3 spans 14 amino acids. Trimming shortened V by 3 bases and J by 4 bases, and 11 bases separated the two germline ends. CDR1 is SEHNR and CDR2 is FQNEAQ in the germline V gene (reference sequence).

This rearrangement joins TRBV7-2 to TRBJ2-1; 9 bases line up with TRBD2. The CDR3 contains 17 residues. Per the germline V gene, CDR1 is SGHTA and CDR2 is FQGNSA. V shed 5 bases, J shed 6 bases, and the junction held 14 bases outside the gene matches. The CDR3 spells CASSPRGSGSGGNEQFF. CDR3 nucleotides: TGTGCCAGCAGCCCGAGAGGGAGCGGTAGCGGGGGCAATGAGCAGTTCTTC.

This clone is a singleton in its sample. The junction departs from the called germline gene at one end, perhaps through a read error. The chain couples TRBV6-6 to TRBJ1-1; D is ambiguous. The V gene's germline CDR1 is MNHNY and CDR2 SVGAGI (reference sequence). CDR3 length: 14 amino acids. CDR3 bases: TGTGCCAGCAGAAAACAGAATGTGAACGCTGAAGCTTTCTTT. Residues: CASRKQNVNAEAFF.

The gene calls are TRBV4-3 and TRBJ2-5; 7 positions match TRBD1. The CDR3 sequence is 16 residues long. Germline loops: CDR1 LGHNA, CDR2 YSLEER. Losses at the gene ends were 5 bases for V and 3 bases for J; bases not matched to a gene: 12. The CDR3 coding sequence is TGCGCCAGCAGCGGGAGAACAGGGGCGTCAAAAGAGACCCAGTACTTC. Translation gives CASSGRTGASKETQYF.

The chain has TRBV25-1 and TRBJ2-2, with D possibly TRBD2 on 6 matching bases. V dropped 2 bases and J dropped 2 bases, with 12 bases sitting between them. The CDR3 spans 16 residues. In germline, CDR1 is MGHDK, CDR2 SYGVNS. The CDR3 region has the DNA TGTGCCAGCAGTGAACTCGGGACTGGAAACACCGGGGAGCTGTTTTTT. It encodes CASSELGTGNTGELFF. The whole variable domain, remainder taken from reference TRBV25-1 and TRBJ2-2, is EADIYQTPRYLVIGTGKKITLECSQTMGHDKMYWYQQDPGMELHLIHYSYGVNSTEKGDLSSESTVSRIRTEHFPLTLESARPSHTSQYLCASSELGTGNTGELFFGEGSRLTVL.

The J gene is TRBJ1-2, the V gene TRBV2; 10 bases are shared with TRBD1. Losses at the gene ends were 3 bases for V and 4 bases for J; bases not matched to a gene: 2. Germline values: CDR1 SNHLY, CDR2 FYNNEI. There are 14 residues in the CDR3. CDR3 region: CASSEDRGAYGYTF. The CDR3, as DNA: TGTGCCAGCAGTGAGGACAGGGGGGCCTATGGCTACACCTTC. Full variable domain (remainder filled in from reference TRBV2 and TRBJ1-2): EPEVTQTPSHQVTQMGQEVILRCVPISNHLYFYWYRQILGQKVEFLVSFYNNEISEKSEIFDDQFSVERPDGSNFTLKIRSTKLEDSAMYFCASSEDRGAYGYTFGSGTRLTVV.

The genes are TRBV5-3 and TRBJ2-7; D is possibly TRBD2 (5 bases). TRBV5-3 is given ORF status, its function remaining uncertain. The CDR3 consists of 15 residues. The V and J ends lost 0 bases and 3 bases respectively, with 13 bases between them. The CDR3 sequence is CARSLVRGFDYEQYF. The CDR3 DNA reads TGTGCCAGAAGCTTGGTTCGGGGTTTCGACTACGAGCAGTACTTC.

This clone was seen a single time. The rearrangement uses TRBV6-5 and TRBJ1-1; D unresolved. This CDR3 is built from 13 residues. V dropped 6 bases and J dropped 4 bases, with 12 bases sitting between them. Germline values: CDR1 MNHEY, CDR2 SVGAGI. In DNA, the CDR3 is TGTGCCAGCAGATCGGTCCCTAGCACTGAAGCTTTCTTT. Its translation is CASRSVPSTEAFF.

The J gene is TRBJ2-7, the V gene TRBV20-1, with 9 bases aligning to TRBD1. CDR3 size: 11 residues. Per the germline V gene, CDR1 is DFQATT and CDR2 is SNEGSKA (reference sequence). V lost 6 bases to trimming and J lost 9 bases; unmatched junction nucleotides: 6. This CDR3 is CSAPTGGGQYF. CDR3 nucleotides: TGCAGTGCACCGACAGGGGGGGGGCAGTACTTC.

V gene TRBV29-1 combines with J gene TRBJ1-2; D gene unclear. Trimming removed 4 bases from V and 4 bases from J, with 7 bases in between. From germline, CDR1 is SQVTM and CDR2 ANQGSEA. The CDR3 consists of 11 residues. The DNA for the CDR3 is TGCAGCGTTGTAGCCAGCTATGGCTACACCTTC. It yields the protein CSVVASYGYTF.

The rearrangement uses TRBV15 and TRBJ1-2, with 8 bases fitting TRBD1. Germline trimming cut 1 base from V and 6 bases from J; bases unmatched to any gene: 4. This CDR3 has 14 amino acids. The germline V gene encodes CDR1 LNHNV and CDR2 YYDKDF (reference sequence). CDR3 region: CATSRGGRGHGYTF. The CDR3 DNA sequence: TGTGCCACCAGCAGAGGGGGCAGGGGGCATGGCTACACCTTC. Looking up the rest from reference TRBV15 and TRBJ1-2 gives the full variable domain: DAMVIQNPRYQVTQFGKPVTLSCSQTLNHNVMYWYQQKSSQAPKLLFHYYDKDFNNEADTPDNFQSRRPNTSFCFLDIRSPGLGDTAMYLCATSRGGRGHGYTFGSGTRLTVV.